This T cell receptor (beta chain) was recorded in a study of OX40 agonist ivuxolimab in advanced cancers. This table comes from immunoSEQ multiplex PCR, and its TCRdb copy is limited to in-frame clones, with some not included. Found here are tens of thousands of clones, roughly 80% of them singletons; the top ten hold approximately 6%. As to this clone: Antigen: not known.

Germline V lookup: CDR1 SGHNT, CDR2 YENEEA. The CDR3 runs 14 residues. Trimming removed 5 bases at V and 1 base at J, with 8 bases between. Blood samples were obtained at baseline, cycle 4 day 1, and cycle 7 day 1. Study-wide results and caveats: Antigen specificity remained undetermined for the expanded peripheral T cells. Fewer expanded clones were found on average in CD4+ than in CD8+ T cells.

The chain has TRBV11-3 and TRBJ2-2; maybe TRBD2 (5 bases). Source: CD4+ or CD8+ T cells sorted from blood, taken in a trial of the OX40 agonist ivuxolimab. The clonotype originates from an adult with an advanced solid tumor such as melanoma, head and neck, liver or kidney cancer. The CDR3 nucleotides are TGTGCCAGCAGCACACGGGGGAACACCGGGGAGCTGTTTTTT. Its translation is CASSTRGNTGELFF.